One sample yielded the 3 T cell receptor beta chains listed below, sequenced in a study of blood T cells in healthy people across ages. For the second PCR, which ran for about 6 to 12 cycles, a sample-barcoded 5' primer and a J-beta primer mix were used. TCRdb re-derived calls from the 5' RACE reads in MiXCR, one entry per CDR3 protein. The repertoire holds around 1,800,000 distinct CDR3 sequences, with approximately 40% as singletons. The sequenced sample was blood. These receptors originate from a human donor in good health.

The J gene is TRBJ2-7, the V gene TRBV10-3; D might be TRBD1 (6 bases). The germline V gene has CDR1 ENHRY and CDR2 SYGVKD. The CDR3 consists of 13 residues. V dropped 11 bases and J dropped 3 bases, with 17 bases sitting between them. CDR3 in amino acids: CAVGRAGVYEQYF. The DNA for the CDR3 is TGTGCCGTAGGCCGGGCAGGGGTCTACGAGCAGTACTTC.

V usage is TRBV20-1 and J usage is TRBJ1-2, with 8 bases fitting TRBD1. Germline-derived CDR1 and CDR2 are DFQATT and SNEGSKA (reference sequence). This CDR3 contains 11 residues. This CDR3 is CKAGGGYGYTF. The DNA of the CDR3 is TGCAAGGCAGGGGGCGGCTATGGCTACACCTTC.

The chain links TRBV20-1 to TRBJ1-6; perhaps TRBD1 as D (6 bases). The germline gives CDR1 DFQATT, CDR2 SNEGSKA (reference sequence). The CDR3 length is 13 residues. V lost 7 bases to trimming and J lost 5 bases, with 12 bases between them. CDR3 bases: TGCAGTGTCAGGAGGACAGATAATTCACCCCTCCACTTT. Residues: CSVRRTDNSPLHF.